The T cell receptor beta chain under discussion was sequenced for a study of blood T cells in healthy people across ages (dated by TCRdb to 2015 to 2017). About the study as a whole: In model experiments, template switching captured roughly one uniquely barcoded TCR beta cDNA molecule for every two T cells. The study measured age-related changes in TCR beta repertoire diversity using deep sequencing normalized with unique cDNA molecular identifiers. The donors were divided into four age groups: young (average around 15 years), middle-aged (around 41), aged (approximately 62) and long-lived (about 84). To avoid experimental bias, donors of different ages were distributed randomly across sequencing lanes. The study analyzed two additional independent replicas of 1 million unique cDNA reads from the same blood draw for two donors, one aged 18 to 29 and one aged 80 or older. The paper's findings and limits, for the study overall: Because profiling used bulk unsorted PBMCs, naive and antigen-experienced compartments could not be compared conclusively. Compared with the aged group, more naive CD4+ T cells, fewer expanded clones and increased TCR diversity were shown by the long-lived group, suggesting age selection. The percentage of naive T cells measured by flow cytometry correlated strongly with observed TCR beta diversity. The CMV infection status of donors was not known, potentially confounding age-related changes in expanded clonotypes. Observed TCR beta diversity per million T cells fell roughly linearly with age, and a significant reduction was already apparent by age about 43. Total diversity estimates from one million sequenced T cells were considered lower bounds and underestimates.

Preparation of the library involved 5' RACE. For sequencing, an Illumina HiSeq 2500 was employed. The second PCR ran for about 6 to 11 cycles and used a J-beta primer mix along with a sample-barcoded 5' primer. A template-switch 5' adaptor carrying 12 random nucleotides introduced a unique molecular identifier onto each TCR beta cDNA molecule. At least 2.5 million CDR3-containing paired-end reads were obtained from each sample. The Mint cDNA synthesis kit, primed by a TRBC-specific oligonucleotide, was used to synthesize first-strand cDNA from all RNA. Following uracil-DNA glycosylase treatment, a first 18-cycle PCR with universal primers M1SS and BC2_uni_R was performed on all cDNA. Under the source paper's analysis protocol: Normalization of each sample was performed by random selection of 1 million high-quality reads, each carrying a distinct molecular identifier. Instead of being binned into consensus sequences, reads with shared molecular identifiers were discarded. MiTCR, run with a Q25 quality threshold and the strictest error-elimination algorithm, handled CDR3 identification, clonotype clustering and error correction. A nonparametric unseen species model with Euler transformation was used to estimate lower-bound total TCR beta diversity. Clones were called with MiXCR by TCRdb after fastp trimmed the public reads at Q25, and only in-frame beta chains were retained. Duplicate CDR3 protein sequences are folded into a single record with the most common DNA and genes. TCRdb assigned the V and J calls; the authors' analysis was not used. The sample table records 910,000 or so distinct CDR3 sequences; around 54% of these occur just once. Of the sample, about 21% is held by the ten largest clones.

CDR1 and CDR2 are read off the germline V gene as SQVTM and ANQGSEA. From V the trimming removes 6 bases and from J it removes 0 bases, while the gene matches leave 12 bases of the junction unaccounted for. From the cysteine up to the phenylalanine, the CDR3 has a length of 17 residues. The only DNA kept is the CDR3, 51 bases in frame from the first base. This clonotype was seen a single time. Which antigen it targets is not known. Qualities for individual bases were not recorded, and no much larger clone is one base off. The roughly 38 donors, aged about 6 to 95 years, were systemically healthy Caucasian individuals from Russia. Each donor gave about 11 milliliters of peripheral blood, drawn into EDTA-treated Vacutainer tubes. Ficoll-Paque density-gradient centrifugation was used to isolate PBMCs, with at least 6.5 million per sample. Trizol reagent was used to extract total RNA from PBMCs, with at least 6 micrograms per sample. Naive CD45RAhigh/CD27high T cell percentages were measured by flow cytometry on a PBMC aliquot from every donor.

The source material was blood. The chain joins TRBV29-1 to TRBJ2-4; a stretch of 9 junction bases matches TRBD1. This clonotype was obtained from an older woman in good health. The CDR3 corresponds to CSVAGQGGRLAKNIQYF. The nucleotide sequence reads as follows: TGCAGCGTCGCGGGACAGGGCGGGAGACTAGCCAAAAACATTCAGTACTTC.